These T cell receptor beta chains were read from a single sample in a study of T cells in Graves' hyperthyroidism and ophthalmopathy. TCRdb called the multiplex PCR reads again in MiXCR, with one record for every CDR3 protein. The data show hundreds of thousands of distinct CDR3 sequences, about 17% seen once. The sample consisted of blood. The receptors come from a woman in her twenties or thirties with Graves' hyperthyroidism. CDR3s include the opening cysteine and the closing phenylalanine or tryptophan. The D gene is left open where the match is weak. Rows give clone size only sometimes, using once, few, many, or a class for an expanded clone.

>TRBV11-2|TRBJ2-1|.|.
CASSLLRGREPYNEQFF
TGTGCCAGCAGCTTATTGCGTGGGCGGGAACCCTACAATGAGCAGTTCTTC
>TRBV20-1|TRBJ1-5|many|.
CSASTGVNQPQHF
TGCAGTGCTAGCACAGGCGTTAATCAGCCCCAGCATTTT
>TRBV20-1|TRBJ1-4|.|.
CSARGGGEDEKLFF
TGCAGTGCTAGAGGGGGAGGGGAGGATGAAAAACTGTTTTTT
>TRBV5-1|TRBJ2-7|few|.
CASSANWDVISYEQYF
TGCGCCAGCAGCGCAAATTGGGACGTCATCTCCTACGAGCAGTACTTC
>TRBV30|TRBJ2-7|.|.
CARSSGSYEQYF
TGTGCCCGCTCATCGGGTTCATACGAGCAGTACTTC
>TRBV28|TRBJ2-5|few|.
CASIRAAGEETQYF
TGTGCCAGCATACGGGCGGCAGGGGAAGAGACCCAGTACTTC
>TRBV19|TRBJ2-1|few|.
CASNLTGYPYNEQFF
TGTGCCAGTAACCTGACAGGCTACCCCTACAATGAGCAGTTCTTC
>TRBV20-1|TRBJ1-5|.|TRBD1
CSAPGQGNQPQHF
TGCAGTGCTCCGGGACAGGGCAATCAGCCCCAGCATTTT
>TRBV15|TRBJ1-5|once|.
CATSRGGGNQPQHF
TGTGCCACCAGCAGAGGGGGGGGCAATCAGCCCCAGCATTTT
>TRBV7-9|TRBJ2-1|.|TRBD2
CASSEGLDSYNEQFF
TGTGCCAGCAGCGAGGGACTAGACTCCTACAATGAGCAGTTCTTC
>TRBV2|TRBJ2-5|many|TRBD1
CASRGQGALIQETQYF
TGTGCCAGCAGAGGACAGGGGGCACTAATCCAAGAGACCCAGTACTTC
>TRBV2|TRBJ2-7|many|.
CACQHGGQFTYEQYF
TGTGCCTGTCAGCACGGGGGGCAGTTTACCTACGAGCAGTACTTC
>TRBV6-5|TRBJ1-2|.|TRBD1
CASSSAGGPYGYTF
TGTGCCAGCAGTTCCGCAGGGGGACCATATGGCTACACCTTC
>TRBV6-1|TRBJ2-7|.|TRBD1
CASRIWRLDRAEYEQYF
TGTGCCAGCAGAATATGGAGACTCGACAGGGCGGAATACGAGCAGTACTTC
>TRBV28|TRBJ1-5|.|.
CASSLWPSGLWVQPQHF
TGTGCCAGCAGTTTATGGCCGAGCGGCCTGTGGGTCCAGCCCCAGCATTTT
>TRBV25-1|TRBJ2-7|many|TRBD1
CASSGIGTGRYEQYF
TGTGCCAGCAGTGGCATCGGGACAGGAAGGTACGAGCAGTACTTC
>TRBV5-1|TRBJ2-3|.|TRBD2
CASSRRTSGTSDTQYF
TGCGCCAGCAGTCGCCGGACTAGCGGGACCTCAGATACGCAGTATTTT
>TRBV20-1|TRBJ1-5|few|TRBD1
CSARQGVRQPQHF
TGCAGTGCTAGACAGGGGGTACGTCAGCCCCAGCATTTT
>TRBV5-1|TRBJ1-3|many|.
CASSLDPGRSSGNTIYF
TGCGCCAGCAGCTTGGATCCAGGCCGAAGCTCTGGAAACACCATATATTTT
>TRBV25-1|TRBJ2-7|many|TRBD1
CASSGRTGAYEQYF
TGTGCCAGCAGTGGCCGGACAGGGGCCTACGAGCAGTACTTC
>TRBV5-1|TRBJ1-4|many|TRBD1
CASSQDRGGEKLFF
TGTGCCAGCAGCCAGGACAGGGGAGGTGAAAAACTGTTTTTT
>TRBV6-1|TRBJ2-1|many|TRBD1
CASSERRGTGSYNEQFF
TGTGCCAGCAGTGAAAGGCGCGGGACAGGGTCGTACAATGAGCAGTTCTTC
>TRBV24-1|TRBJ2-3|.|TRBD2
CATRLRVNLAASTDTQYF
TGTGCCACCAGGCTAAGAGTAAACCTAGCGGCTAGCACAGATACGCAGTATTTT
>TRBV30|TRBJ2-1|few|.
CAWNGALWGEQFF
TGTGCCTGGAACGGGGCCCTTTGGGGGGAGCAGTTCTTC
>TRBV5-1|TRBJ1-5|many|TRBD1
CASSLGTGGSNQPQHF
TGCGCCAGCAGCTTGGGGACAGGCGGTAGCAATCAGCCCCAGCATTTT
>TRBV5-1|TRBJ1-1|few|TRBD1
CASTPGGGQAFF
TGCGCCAGCACCCCAGGGGGCGGGCAAGCTTTCTTT
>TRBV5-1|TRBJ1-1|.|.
CASSLVDGGPWNTEAFF
TGCGCCAGCAGCCTTGTCGACGGGGGGCCATGGAACACTGAAGCTTTCTTT
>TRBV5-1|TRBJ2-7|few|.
CASSPNRQGGVYEQYF
TGCGCCAGCAGCCCAAATAGACAGGGAGGAGTCTACGAGCAGTACTTC
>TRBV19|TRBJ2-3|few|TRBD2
CASRHWSDLAGITDTQYF
TGTGCCAGCCGACACTGGAGCGACCTAGCGGGAATCACAGATACGCAGTATTTT
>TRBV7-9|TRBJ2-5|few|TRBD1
CASRPDRGLKETQYF
TGTGCCAGCAGACCTGACAGGGGGTTGAAGGAGACCCAGTACTTC
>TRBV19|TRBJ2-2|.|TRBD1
CASSPRTGAGRELFF
TGTGCCAGTAGTCCCAGGACAGGGGCGGGGAGGGAGCTGTTTTTT
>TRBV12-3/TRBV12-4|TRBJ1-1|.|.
CASSLYGENTEAFF
TGTGCCAGCAGTTTATATGGCGAGAACACTGAAGCTTTCTTT
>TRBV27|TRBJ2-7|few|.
CASSLLERLGEQYF
TGTGCCAGCAGTTTATTGGAGCGGCTTGGCGAGCAGTACTTC
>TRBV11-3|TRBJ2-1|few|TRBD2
CASSLDPSGSSHEQFF
TGTGCCAGCAGCTTAGATCCTAGCGGGAGTTCCCATGAGCAGTTCTTC
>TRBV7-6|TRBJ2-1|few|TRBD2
CASSPQGLNTVGYNEQFF
TGTGCCAGCAGCCCCCAGGGACTAAACACGGTCGGCTACAATGAGCAGTTCTTC
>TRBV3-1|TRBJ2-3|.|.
CASSQAQGGGTDTQYF
TGTGCCAGCAGCCAGGCGCAGGGGGGAGGCACAGATACGCAGTATTTT
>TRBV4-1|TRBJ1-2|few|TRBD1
CASSQSRDRAGYTF
TGCGCCAGCAGCCAGTCCCGGGACAGGGCTGGCTACACCTTC
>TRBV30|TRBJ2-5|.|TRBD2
CAWSGSLTSGRETQYF
TGTGCCTGGAGTGGAAGCCTGACTAGCGGGAGGGAGACCCAGTACTTC
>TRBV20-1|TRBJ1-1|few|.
CSVLRRVNTEAFF
TGCAGTGTCCTGCGGAGGGTGAACACTGAAGCTTTCTTT
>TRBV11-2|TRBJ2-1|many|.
CASSSTGDNEQFF
TGTGCCAGCAGCTCGACTGGAGACAATGAGCAGTTCTTC
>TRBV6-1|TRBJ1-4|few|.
CASSGERWGWGEKLFF
TGTGCCAGCAGTGGAGAAAGGTGGGGATGGGGTGAAAAACTGTTTTTT
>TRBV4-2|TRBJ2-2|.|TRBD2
CASSQELAGGLGGELFF
TGTGCCAGCAGCCAAGAACTAGCGGGAGGCCTTGGCGGGGAGCTGTTTTTT
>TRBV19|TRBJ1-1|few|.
CASSTTQGLSTEAFF
TGTGCCAGTAGTACCACACAGGGATTGAGCACTGAAGCTTTCTTT
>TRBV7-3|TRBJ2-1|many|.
CASSPSTGRVGEQFF
TGTGCCAGCAGCCCGTCGACAGGGAGGGTGGGTGAGCAGTTCTTC
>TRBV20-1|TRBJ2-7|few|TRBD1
CSARDPQGVGEQYF
TGCAGTGCTAGAGATCCCCAGGGGGTGGGCGAGCAGTACTTC
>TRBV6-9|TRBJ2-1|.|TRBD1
CASGYILGTGEEQFF
TGTGCCAGCGGTTACATTCTCGGGACAGGGGAGGAGCAGTTCTTC
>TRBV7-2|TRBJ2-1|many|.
CASSWGGEGDNEQFF
TGTGCCAGCAGCTGGGGGGGGGAGGGGGACAATGAGCAGTTCTTC
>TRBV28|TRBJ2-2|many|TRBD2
CASTGTSGVSTGELFF
TGTGCCAGTACCGGGACTAGCGGGGTTAGCACCGGGGAGCTGTTTTTT
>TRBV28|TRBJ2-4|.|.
CASSVTRGKNIQYF
TGTGCCAGCAGTGTCACTAGGGGGAAAAACATTCAGTACTTC
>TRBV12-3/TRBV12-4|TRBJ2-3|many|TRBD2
CASSLASGRRGTDTQYF
TGTGCCAGCAGTTTGGCTAGCGGGAGAAGGGGCACAGATACGCAGTATTTT
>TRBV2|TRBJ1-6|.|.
CASSGTQDSPLHF
TGTGCCAGCAGTGGGACACAGGATTCACCCCTCCACTTT
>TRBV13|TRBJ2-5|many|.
CASSIVGGRETQYF
TGTGCCAGCAGCATTGTTGGGGGTAGGGAGACCCAGTACTTC
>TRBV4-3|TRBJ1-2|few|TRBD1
CASSQVFGTGSLMNYGYTF
TGCGCCAGCAGCCAAGTCTTTGGGACAGGATCCCTTATGAACTATGGCTACACCTTC
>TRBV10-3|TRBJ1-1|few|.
CAISESQGVRNTEAFF
TGTGCCATCAGTGAGTCACAGGGTGTGAGGAACACTGAAGCTTTCTTT
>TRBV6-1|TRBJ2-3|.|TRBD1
CASKRDRGSADTQYF
TGTGCCAGCAAACGGGACAGGGGGTCTGCAGATACGCAGTATTTT
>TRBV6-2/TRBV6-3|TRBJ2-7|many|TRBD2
CASTVGLAGVGLYEQYF
TGTGCCAGCACCGTCGGACTAGCGGGAGTAGGACTCTACGAGCAGTACTTC
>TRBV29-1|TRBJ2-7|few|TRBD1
CSATGGMNSYEQYF
TGCAGCGCCACAGGGGGGATGAACTCCTACGAGCAGTACTTC
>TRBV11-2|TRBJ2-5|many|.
CASSLEVGMGETQYF
TGTGCCAGCAGCTTAGAAGTAGGGATGGGAGAGACCCAGTACTTC
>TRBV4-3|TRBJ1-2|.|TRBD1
CASSLTRGDSANYGYTF
TGCGCCAGCAGCCTCACGAGGGGGGACAGTGCTAACTATGGCTACACCTTC
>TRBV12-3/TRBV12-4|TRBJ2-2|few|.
CASSFGSQVTGELFF
TGTGCCAGCAGTTTTGGGTCACAGGTCACCGGGGAGCTGTTTTTT